Below, one T cell receptor (beta chain) is given with its context. The protocol was immunoSEQ multiplex PCR, while the TCRdb copy is restricted to in-frame clones and leaves out a portion. The sample yields more than 200,000 clones, 88% seen once. This entry is derived from a study of blood T cell repertoires in COVID-19. At the level of the study: Some COVID-19 samples were acute and others convalescent; all came from the United States, Italy and Spain.

With 2 bases removed from V and 11 bases from J, the gap between germline ends came to 15 bases. This CDR3 spans 13 amino acids. Germline V gives CDR1 MDHEN, CDR2 SYDVKM. The chain employs TRBV28 and TRBJ1-1; weak D call: TRBD1 (5 bases). Sequenced material: peripheral blood. The TCR sequence derives from a man aged 70 or older with acute or convalescent COVID-19. As DNA, the CDR3 is TGTGCCAGCAGTTTAGACCTCGGCGGGGGGGCTTTCTTT. Translated, it gives CASSLDLGGGAFF.